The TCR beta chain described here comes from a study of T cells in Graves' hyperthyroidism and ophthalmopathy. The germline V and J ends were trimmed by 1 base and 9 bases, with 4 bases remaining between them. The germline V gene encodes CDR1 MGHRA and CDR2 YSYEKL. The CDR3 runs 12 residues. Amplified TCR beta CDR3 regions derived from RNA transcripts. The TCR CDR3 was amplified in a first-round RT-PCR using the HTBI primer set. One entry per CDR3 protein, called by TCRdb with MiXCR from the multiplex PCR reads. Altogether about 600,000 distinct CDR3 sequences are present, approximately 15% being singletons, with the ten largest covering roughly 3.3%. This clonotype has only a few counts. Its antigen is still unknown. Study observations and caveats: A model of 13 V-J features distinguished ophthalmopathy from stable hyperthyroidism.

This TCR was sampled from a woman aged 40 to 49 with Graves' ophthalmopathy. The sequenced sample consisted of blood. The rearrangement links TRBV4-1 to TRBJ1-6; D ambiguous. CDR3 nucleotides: TGCGCCAGCAGCCAAGTACCTTCACCCCTCCACTTT. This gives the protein CASSQVPSPLHF.